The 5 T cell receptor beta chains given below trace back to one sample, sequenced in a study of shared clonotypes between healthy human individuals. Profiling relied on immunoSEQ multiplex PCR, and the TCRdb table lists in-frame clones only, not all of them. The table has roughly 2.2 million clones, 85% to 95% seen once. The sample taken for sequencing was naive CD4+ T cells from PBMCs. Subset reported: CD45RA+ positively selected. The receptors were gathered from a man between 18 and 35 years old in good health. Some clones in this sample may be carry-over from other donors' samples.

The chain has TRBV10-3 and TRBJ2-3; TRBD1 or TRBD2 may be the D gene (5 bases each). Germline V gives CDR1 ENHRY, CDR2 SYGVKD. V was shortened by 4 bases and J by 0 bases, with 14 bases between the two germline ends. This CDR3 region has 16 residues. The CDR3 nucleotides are TGTGCCATCAGTGGGGTCCGGGACGCTAGCACAGATACGCAGTATTTT. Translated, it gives CAISGVRDASTDTQYF.

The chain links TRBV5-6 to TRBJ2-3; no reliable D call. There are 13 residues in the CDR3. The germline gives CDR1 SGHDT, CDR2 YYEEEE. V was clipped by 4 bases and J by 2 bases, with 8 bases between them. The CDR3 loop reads CASSPKDTDTQYF. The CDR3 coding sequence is TGTGCCAGCAGCCCGAAGGACACAGATACGCAGTATTTT. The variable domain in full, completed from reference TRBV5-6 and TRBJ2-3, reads DAGVTQSPTHLIKTRGQQVTLRCSPKSGHDTVSWYQQALGQGPQFIFQYYEEEERQRGNFPDRFSGHQFPNYSSELNVNALLLGDSALYLCASSPKDTDTQYFGPGTRLTVL.

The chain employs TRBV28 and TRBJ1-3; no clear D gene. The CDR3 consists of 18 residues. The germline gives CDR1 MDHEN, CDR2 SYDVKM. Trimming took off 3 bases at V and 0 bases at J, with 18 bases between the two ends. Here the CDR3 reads CASSFSTVTMSSGNTIYF. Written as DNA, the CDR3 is TGTGCCAGCAGTTTTAGTACAGTCACGATGTCCTCTGGAAACACCATATATTTT.

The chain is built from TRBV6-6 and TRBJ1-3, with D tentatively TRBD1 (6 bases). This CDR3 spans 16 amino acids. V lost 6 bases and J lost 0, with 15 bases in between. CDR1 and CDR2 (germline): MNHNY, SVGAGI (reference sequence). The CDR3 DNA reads TGTGCCAGCAGCCCAACGGACAGAATCTCTGGAAACACCATATATTTT. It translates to CASSPTDRISGNTIYF.

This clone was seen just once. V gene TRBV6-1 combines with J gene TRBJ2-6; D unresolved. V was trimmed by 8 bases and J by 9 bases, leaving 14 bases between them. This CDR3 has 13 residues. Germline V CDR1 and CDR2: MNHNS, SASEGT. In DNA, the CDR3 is TGTGCCAGCGGCCTGGACGGTTACAACGTCCTGACTTTC. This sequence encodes CASGLDGYNVLTF.